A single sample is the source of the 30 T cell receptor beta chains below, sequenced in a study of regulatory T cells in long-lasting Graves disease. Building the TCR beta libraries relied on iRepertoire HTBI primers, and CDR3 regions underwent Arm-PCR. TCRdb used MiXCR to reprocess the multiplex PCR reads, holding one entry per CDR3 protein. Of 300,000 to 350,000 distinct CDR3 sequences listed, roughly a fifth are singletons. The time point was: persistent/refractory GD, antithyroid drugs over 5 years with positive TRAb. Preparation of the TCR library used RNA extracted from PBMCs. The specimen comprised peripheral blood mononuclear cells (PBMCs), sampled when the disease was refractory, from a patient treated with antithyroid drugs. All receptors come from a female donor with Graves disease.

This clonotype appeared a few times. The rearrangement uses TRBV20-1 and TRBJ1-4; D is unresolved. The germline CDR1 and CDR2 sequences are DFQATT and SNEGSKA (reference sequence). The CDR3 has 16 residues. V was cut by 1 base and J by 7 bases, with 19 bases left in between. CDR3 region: CSARGPRAPSGEKLFF. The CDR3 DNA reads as TGCAGTGCTAGAGGCCCTCGGGCACCCTCGGGTGAAAAACTGTTTTTT.

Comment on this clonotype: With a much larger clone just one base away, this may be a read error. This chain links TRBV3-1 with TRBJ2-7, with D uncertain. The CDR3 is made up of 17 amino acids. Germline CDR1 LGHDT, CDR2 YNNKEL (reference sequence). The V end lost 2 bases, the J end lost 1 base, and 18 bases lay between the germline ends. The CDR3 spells CASSQIPRPDLSYEQYF. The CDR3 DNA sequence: TGTGCCAGCAGCCAAATACCAAGGCCAGATCTATCCTACGAGCAGTACTTC.

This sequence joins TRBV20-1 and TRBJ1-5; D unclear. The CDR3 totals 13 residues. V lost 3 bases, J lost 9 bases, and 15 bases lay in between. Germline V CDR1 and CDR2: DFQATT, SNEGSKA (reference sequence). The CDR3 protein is CSASRFGDGPQHF. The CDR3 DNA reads TGCAGTGCTAGTAGGTTTGGGGATGGGCCCCAGCATTTT.

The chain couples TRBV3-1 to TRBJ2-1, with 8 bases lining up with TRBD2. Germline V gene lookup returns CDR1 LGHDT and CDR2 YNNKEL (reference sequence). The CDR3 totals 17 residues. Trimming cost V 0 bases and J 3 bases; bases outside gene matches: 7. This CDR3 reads CASSQDPTSGGYNEQFF. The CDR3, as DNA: TGTGCCAGCAGCCAAGATCCCACTAGCGGTGGCTACAATGAGCAGTTCTTC.

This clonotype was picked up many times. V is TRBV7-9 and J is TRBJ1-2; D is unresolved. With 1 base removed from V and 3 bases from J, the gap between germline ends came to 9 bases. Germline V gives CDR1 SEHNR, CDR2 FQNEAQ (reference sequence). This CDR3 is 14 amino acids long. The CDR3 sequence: CASSLGGDHYGYTF. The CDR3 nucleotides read TGTGCCAGCAGCTTAGGAGGCGATCACTATGGCTACACCTTC.

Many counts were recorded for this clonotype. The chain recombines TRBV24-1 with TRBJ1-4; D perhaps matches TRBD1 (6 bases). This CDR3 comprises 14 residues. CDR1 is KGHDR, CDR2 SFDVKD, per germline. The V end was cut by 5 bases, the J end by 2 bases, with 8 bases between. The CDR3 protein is CATSAQGTNEKLFF. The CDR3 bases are TGTGCCACCAGTGCACAGGGCACTAATGAAAAACTGTTTTTT.

The CDR3 DNA sequence: TGCAGTGCTAGAGAACCTGGGACTAGCCTAAGGTTCTACGAGCAGTACTTC. It codes for CSAREPGTSLRFYEQYF. The chain joins TRBV20-1 to TRBJ2-7; 9 bases are shared with TRBD2. The CDR3 is 17 amino acids. CDR1 and CDR2 from the germline V gene are DFQATT and SNEGSKA (reference sequence). V lost 0 bases and J lost 3; bases outside the gene matches: 12.

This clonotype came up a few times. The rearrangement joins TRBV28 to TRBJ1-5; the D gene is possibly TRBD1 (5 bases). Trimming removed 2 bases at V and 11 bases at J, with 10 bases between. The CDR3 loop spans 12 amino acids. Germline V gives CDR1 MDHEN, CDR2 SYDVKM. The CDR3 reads CASSLREGAQHF. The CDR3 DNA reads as TGTGCCAGCAGTTTACGGGAAGGGGCCCAGCATTTT.

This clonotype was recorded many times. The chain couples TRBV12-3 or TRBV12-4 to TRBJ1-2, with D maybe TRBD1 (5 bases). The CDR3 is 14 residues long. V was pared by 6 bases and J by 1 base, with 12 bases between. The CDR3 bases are TGTGCCAGCAGCCCCGTCAGGGATAACTATGGCTACACCTTC. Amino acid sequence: CASSPVRDNYGYTF.

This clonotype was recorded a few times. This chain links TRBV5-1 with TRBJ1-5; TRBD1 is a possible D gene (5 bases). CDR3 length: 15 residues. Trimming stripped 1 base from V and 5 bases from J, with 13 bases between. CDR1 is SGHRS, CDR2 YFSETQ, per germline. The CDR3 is CASSLQGTPYQPQHF. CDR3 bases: TGCGCCAGCAGCTTGCAAGGGACCCCTTATCAGCCCCAGCATTTT.

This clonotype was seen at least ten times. CDR3 region: CASGRDLTYEQYF. The DNA for the CDR3 is TGTGCCAGCGGCCGGGACTTAACCTACGAGCAGTACTTC. The rearrangement joins TRBV6-1 to TRBJ2-7; possible D gene TRBD2, 6 bases. This CDR3 is built from 13 residues. Germline-derived CDR1 and CDR2 are MNHNS and SASEGT. Trimming took off 8 bases at V and 2 bases at J, with 13 bases between the two ends.

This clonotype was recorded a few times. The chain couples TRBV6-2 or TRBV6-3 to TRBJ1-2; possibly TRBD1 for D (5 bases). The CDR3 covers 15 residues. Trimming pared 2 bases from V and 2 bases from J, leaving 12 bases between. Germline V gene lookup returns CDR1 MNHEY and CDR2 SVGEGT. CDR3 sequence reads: CASSYGRGTNYGYTF. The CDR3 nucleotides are TGTGCCAGCAGTTACGGGAGGGGAACAAACTATGGCTACACCTTC.

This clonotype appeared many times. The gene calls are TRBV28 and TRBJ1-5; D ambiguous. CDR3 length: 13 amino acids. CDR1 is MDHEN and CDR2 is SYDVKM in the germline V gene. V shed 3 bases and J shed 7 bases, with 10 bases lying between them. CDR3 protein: CASSFLATQPQHF. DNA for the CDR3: TGTGCCAGCAGTTTTCTAGCCACCCAGCCCCAGCATTTT.

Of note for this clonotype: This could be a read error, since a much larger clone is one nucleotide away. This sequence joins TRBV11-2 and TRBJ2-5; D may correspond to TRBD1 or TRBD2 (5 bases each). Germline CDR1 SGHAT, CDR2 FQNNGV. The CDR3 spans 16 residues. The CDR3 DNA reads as TGTGCCAGCACCCCGTCCCGGGGCCTGGCGGTAGAGACCCAGTGCTTC. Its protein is CASTPSRGLAVETQCF.

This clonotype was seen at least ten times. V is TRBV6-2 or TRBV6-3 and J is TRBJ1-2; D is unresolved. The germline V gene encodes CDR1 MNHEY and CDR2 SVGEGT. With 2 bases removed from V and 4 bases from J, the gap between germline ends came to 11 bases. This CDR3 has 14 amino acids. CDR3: CASSYGVEFYGYTF. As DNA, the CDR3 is TGTGCCAGCAGTTACGGAGTGGAATTCTATGGCTACACCTTC.

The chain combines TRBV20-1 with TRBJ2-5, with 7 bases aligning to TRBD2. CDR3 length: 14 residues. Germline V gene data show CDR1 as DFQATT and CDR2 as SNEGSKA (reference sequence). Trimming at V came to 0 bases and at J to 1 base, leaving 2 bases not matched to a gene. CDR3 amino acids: CSARDPSGQETQYF. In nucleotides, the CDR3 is TGCAGTGCTAGAGACCCTAGCGGCCAAGAGACCCAGTACTTC.

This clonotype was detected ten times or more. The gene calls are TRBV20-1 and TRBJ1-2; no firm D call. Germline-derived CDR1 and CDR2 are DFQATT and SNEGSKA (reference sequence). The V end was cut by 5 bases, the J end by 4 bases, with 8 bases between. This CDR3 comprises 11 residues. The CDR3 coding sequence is TGCAGTGCTGTTGGTATCTATGGCTACACCTTC. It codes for CSAVGIYGYTF.

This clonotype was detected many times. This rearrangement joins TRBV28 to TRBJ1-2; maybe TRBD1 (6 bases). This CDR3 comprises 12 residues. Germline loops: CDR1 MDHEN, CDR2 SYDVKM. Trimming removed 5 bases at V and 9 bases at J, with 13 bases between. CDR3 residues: CASSGQYSRYTF. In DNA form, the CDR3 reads TGTGCCAGCAGTGGACAGTATTCCCGCTACACCTTC.

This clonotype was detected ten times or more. The CDR3 DNA sequence: TGCAGCGTTGAACCTCCTACCGGGACAGAGGAGACCCAGTACTTC. Amino acids: CSVEPPTGTEETQYF. The J gene is TRBJ2-5, the V gene TRBV29-1; 7 bases fit TRBD1. The CDR3 is 15 amino acids. CDR1 is SQVTM, CDR2 ANQGSEA, per germline. J gave up 5 bases and V 2 bases, and 11 bases lay outside the gene matches.

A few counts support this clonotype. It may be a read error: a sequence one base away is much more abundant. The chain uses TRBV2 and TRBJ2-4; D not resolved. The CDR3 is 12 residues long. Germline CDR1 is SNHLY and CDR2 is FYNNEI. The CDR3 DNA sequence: TGTGCCAGCAGTCGGGCCAAAAACATTCAGCACTTC. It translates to CASSRAKNIQHF.

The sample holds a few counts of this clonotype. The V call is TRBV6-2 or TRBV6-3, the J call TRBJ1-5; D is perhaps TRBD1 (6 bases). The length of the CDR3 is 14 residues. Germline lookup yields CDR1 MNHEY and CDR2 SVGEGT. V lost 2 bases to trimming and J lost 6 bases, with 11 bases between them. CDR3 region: CASSYPQQGQPQHF. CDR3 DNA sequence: TGTGCCAGCAGTTACCCTCAACAGGGTCAGCCCCAGCATTTT.

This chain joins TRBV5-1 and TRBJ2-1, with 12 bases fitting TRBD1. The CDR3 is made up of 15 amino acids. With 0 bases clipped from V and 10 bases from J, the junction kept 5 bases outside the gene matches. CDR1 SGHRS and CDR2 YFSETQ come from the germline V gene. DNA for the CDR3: TGCGCCAGCAGCTTGGACGGGACAGGGGGCCACGAGCAGTTCTTC. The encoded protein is CASSLDGTGGHEQFF.

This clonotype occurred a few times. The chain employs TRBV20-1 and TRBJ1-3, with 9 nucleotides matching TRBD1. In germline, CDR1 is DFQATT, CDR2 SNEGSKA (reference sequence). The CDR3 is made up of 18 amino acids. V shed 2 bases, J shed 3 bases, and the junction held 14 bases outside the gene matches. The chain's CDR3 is CSARSYFGQGKVGNTIYF. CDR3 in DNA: TGCAGTGCTAGATCCTACTTCGGACAGGGGAAGGTTGGAAACACCATATATTTT.

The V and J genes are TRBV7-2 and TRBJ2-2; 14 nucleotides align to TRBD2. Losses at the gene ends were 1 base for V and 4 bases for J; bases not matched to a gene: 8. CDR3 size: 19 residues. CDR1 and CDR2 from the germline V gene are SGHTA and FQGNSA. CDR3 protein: CASSLVGLAGVGVTGELFF. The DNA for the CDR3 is TGTGCCAGCAGCTTAGTGGGACTAGCGGGGGTAGGCGTCACCGGGGAGCTGTTTTTT. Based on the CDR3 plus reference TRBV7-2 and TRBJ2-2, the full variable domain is GAGVSQSPSNKVTEKGKDVELRCDPISGHTALYWYRQSLGQGLEFLIYFQGNSAPDKSGLPSDRFSAERTGGSVSTLTIQRTQQEDSAVYLCASSLVGLAGVGVTGELFFGEGSRLTVL.

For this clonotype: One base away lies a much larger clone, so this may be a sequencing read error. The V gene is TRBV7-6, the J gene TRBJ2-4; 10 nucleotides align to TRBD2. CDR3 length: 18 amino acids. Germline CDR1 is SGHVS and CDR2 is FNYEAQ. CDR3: CASSLELAGEMGKNIQCF. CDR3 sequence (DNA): TGTGCCAGCAGCTTAGAGCTAGCGGGAGAGATGGGCAAAAACATTCAGTGCTTC. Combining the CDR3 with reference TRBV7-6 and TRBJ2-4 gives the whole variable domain GAGVSQSPRYKVTKRGQDVALRCDPISGHVSLYWYRQALGQGPEFLTYFNYEAQQDKSGLPNDRFSAERPEGSISTLTIQRTEQRDSAMYRCASSLELAGEMGKNIQCFGAGTRLSVL.

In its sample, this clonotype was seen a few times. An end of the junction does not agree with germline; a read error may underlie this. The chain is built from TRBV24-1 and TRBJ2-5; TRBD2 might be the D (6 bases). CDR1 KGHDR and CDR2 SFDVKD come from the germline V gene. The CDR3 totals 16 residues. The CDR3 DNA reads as TGTGCCACCAGTGACACCCACGGGTGGCAGGGAGGAACCCAGTGCTTC. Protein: CATSDTHGWQGGTQCF.

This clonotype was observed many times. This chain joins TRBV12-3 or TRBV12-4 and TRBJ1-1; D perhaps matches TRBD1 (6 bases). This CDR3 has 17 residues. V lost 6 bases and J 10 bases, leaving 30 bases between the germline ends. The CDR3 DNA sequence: TGTGCCAGCAGCTCACGCGGCAGGGGCCAACTCAGGGGAGCAGCTTTCTTT. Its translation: CASSSRGRGQLRGAAFF.

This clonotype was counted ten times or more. The CDR3 DNA reads as TGTGCCAGCAGCGAAGGGGGATCTGGATCTCAGCCCCAGCATTTT. This translates into CASSEGGSGSQPQHF. The rearrangement links TRBV3-1 to TRBJ1-5; D perhaps matches TRBD1 (6 bases). The V end lost 5 bases, the J end lost 6 bases, and 17 bases lay between the germline ends. This CDR3 is 15 amino acids long. Germline V lookup: CDR1 LGHDT, CDR2 YNNKEL (reference sequence).

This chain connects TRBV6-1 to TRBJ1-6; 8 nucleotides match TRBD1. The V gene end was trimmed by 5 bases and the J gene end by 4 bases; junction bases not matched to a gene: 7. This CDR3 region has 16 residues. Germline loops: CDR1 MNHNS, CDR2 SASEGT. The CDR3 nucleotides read TGTGCCAGCAGTCCAAACAGGGACAGGTATAATTCACCCCTCCACTTT. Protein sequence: CASSPNRDRYNSPLHF.

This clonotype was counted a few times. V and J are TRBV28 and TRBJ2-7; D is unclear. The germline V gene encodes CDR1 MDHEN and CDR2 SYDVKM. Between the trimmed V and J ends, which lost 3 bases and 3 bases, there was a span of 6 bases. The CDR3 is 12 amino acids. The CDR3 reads CASSFTNYEQYF. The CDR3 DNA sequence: TGTGCCAGCAGTTTCACTAACTACGAGCAGTACTTC.